This paragraph reports one T cell receptor (beta chain). This sample is drawn from a study of blood T cell repertoires in COVID-19. On the study more broadly: COVID-19 samples, acute and convalescent, were from the United States, Italy and Spain. T cells, B-cell-depleted T cells, or PBMCs provided the cDNA or gDNA that served as material.

Original data processing: It was from reference gene primer amplification that nucleated cell counts were estimated. Clones were read by immunoSEQ multiplex PCR, and TCRdb kept only the in-frame ones, dropping some. The V and J calls and clone size are taken from that table; D and trimming were inferred from the DNA. Among 180,000 or so clones listed, approximately 86% were seen once. The TCR comes from a woman aged 25-40 years with active or convalescent COVID-19. Specimen: peripheral blood.

The CDR3 bases are TGTGCCAGCAGTGATTGGGGGGATGAGCAGTTCTTC. Residues: CASSDWGDEQFF. The genes are TRBV25-1 and TRBJ2-1; weak D call: TRBD2 (6 bases). Trimming removed 3 bases from V and 8 bases from J, with 8 bases in between. The germline V gene encodes CDR1 MGHDK and CDR2 SYGVNS. The CDR3 sequence is 12 residues long.